This T cell receptor (beta chain) comes out of a study of blood T cell repertoires in COVID-19. Overall study context: Whether acute or convalescent, the COVID-19 samples came from the United States, Italy and Spain. Sample material is recorded as cDNA or gDNA derived from T cells, B-cell-depleted T cells, or PBMCs.

Trimming took 5 bases from V and 2 from J; bases not matched to a gene: 21. Germline loops: CDR1 SGHAT, CDR2 FQNNGV. The CDR3 runs 19 residues. Original data processing: The authors estimated nucleated cell counts from reference gene primer amplification. TCRdb's table, derived via immunoSEQ multiplex PCR, lists solely in-frame clones and lacks some. That table supplies the V and J calls and clone size; D and trimming were determined from the DNA. This sample yields roughly 82,000 clones, of which roughly 82% are seen a single time; under 11% belongs to the top ten. Sequencing input: peripheral blood. The J gene is TRBJ2-7, the V gene TRBV11-2; 7 bases match TRBD2. The source is a man between 60 and 75 years old with acute or convalescent COVID-19. The CDR3 nucleotides read TGTGCCAGCAGCCTCGACTTTAGCGGGCCTCCCAAACCCACCTACGAGCAGTACTTC. Its protein is CASSLDFSGPPKPTYEQYF.